This is a list of T cell receptor beta chains from one sample in a study of T-cell memory formation after mild COVID-19. Via MiXCR, TCRdb re-called the 5' RACE reads, giving one row per CDR3 protein. The sample gives 470,000 or so distinct CDR3 sequences, approximately 18% of which show up once; 9% to 15% is in the top ten. Sequenced: PBMCs or a T cell subset sorted from them (not recorded which). The receptors stem from an adult woman who had mild COVID-19 (a few samples of this study predate the infection). Cell type and time point are not known. Both conserved end residues are part of each CDR3. A D gene is named only where the DNA matches it firmly. A clone size is listed for some rows: how often the clone was seen (once, few, many), or a class if it is expanded.

D gene	clone size	J gene	V gene	CDR3 protein	CDR3 DNA
TRBD1	-	TRBJ2-5	TRBV4-1	CASRRPGGSETQYF	TGCGCCAGCAGGCGACCAGGGGGCTCGGAGACCCAGTACTTC
-	-	TRBJ2-2	TRBV7-6	CASSLLGAELFF	TGTGCCAGCAGCCTTCTGGGAGCGGAGCTGTTTTTT
TRBD2	-	TRBJ2-3	TRBV20-1	CSARGPGLAGLDTQYF	TGCAGTGCTAGAGGTCCGGGACTAGCGGGGTTGGATACGCAGTATTTT
TRBD1	few	TRBJ1-6	TRBV19	CASTPGQTRGNSPLHF	TGTGCCAGTACCCCGGGACAGACCAGGGGTAATTCACCCCTCCACTTT
TRBD2	-	TRBJ2-3	TRBV5-1	CASSFQTSGGLDTQYF	TGCGCCAGCAGCTTCCAGACTAGCGGGGGTCTGGATACGCAGTATTTT
-	few	TRBJ1-1	TRBV2	CASIDGLIETEAFF	TGTGCCAGCATTGACGGACTTATCGAGACTGAAGCTTTCTTT
TRBD1	-	TRBJ1-2	TRBV29-1	CSVPGGNGYTF	TGCAGCGTTCCAGGGGGCAACGGCTACACCTTC
TRBD2	-	TRBJ2-3	TRBV5-1	CASSSSTSGGDTQYF	TGCGCCAGCAGCTCGTCGACTAGCGGGGGTGATACGCAGTATTTT
TRBD2	few	TRBJ2-2	TRBV9	CASRGSGGNTGELFF	TGTGCCAGCAGAGGGAGCGGGGGTAACACCGGGGAGCTGTTTTTT
-	-	TRBJ2-7	TRBV3-1	CASSQLGGTEQYF	TGTGCCAGCAGCCAATTAGGAGGGACCGAGCAGTACTTC
TRBD1	few	TRBJ2-2	TRBV5-1	CASSESPRGRRGGELFF	TGCGCCAGCAGCGAGTCCCCTAGGGGGCGTCGGGGCGGGGAGCTGTTTTTT
TRBD2	-	TRBJ2-1	TRBV4-1	CASSQEGLAGGEQFF	TGCGCCAGCAGCCAAGAGGGACTAGCGGGAGGTGAGCAGTTCTTC
TRBD1	few	TRBJ2-1	TRBV11-2	CASSPTTGTGRNNEQFF	TGTGCCAGCAGCCCCACGACTGGGACAGGGAGGAACAATGAGCAGTTCTTC
TRBD1	-	TRBJ2-7	TRBV29-1	CSVAGTGRQYF	TGCAGCGTCGCCGGGACAGGGAGGCAGTACTTC
TRBD2	-	TRBJ2-1	TRBV11-3	CASSSTGRSQFF	TGTGCCAGCAGCTCCACCGGGAGGTCGCAGTTCTTC
TRBD2	-	TRBJ2-1	TRBV12-5	CASTGRGYNEQFF	TGTGCTAGTACCGGGAGGGGATACAATGAGCAGTTCTTC
-	-	TRBJ1-1	TRBV24-1	CATSDPERGYTEAFF	TGTGCCACCAGTGACCCGGAAAGGGGATACACTGAAGCTTTCTTT
-	-	TRBJ1-1	TRBV5-6	CASSSIVNRAGNTEAFF	TGTGCCAGCAGCTCTATCGTTAACAGGGCAGGGAACACTGAAGCTTTCTTT
TRBD2	few	TRBJ2-1	TRBV7-8	CASSFLGLADTYNEQFF	TGTGCCAGCAGCTTCTTGGGACTAGCGGATACCTACAATGAGCAGTTCTTC
TRBD1	-	TRBJ2-5	TRBV9	CASSGGTGRRQETQYF	TGTGCCAGCAGCGGGGGGACAGGGAGACGACAAGAGACCCAGTACTTC
-	few	TRBJ1-2	TRBV12-3/TRBV12-4	CASSQGLGYTF	TGTGCCAGCAGTCAGGGGTTGGGCTACACCTTC
TRBD2	-	TRBJ2-3	TRBV9	CASSVAPGRAVVAQYF	TGTGCCAGCAGCGTAGCGCCGGGGAGGGCCGTGGTTGCGCAGTATTTT
TRBD1	-	TRBJ2-3	TRBV20-1	CSAARDRGADTQYF	TGCAGTGCAGCCCGGGACAGGGGGGCAGATACGCAGTATTTT
TRBD1	few	TRBJ1-4	TRBV7-2	CASSRDRGRNEKLFF	TGTGCCAGCAGCCGGGACAGGGGGCGAAATGAAAAACTGTTTTTT
-	few	TRBJ1-2	TRBV6-1	CASSEPVGGYTF	TGTGCCAGCAGTGAACCGGTCGGCGGCTACACCTTC
-	-	TRBJ1-4	TRBV5-1	CASSLVQGGEKLFF	TGCGCCAGCAGCTTGGTTCAGGGTGGGGAAAAACTGTTTTTT
-	few	TRBJ2-7	TRBV29-1	CSVGESWNGEQYF	TGCAGCGTTGGGGAGAGTTGGAACGGCGAGCAGTACTTC
-	-	TRBJ1-2	TRBV3-1	CASSQAVYGIYGYTF	TGTGCCAGCAGCCAAGCGGTATACGGTATCTATGGCTACACCTTC
TRBD1	-	TRBJ2-3	TRBV6-5	CASSYGTVRTDTQYF	TGTGCCAGCAGTTACGGGACAGTGAGGACAGATACGCAGTATTTT
-	-	TRBJ2-3	TRBV2	CASRPLIGVQALDTQYF	TGTGCCAGCAGGCCCTTGATTGGGGTCCAGGCCCTAGATACGCAGTATTTT
-	many	TRBJ2-5	TRBV14	CASSPGPPRGTQYF	TGTGCCAGCAGCCCAGGGCCCCCCCGTGGGACCCAGTACTTC
TRBD1	few	TRBJ2-1	TRBV5-1	CASSHGQGWDNEQFF	TGCGCCAGCAGCCACGGACAGGGGTGGGACAATGAGCAGTTCTTC
-	few	TRBJ2-7	TRBV7-6	CASSLAPGETYEQYF	TGTGCCAGCAGCCTCGCGCCAGGGGAGACCTACGAGCAGTACTTC
-	few	TRBJ2-2	TRBV7-8	CASSHNRAGELFF	TGTGCCAGCAGCCACAACAGGGCCGGGGAGCTGTTTTTT
TRBD2	few	TRBJ2-2	TRBV24-1	CATRSGLAGGGNTGELFF	TGTGCCACCCGAAGTGGACTAGCGGGGGGAGGAAACACCGGGGAGCTGTTTTTT
TRBD1	-	TRBJ2-7	TRBV2	CASSGQGQFYEQYF	TGTGCCAGCAGTGGTCAGGGACAGTTTTACGAGCAGTACTTC
-	-	TRBJ2-5	TRBV2	CASSDYGAWGRQETQYF	TGTGCCAGCAGTGATTATGGGGCTTGGGGGCGCCAAGAGACCCAGTACTTC
-	few	TRBJ2-1	TRBV12-5	CASGLGLYNEQFF	TGTGCTAGTGGTTTGGGACTCTACAATGAGCAGTTCTTC
TRBD1	-	TRBJ2-2	TRBV7-2	CASSFRTGATGELFF	TGTGCCAGCAGCTTTAGGACAGGGGCTACCGGGGAGCTGTTTTTT
TRBD1	many	TRBJ2-1	TRBV29-1	CSVEQGAGLVEQFF	TGCAGCGTTGAACAGGGGGCAGGTTTAGTTGAGCAGTTCTTC
-	few	TRBJ2-2	TRBV11-3	CASSLRGGAGELFF	TGTGCCAGCAGCTTAAGGGGGGGCGCCGGGGAGCTGTTTTTT
-	-	TRBJ2-1	TRBV7-9	CASSSPREMNEQFF	TGTGCCAGCAGCTCGCCAAGGGAGATGAACGAGCAGTTCTTC
-	-	TRBJ2-5	TRBV2	CASSNPRAQYF	TGTGCCAGCAGTAACCCCCGGGCCCAGTACTTC
-	-	TRBJ2-3	TRBV7-9	CASSLPRTGTHTQYF	TGTGCCAGCAGCTTACCCCGGACTGGGACACATACGCAGTATTTT
TRBD1	few	TRBJ2-5	TRBV7-2	CASSQYGPGGETQYF	TGTGCCAGCAGTCAATACGGGCCAGGGGGAGAGACCCAGTACTTC
-	-	TRBJ2-3	TRBV6-2/TRBV6-3	CASSYKLRDTQYF	TGTGCCAGCAGTTACAAGCTCCGGGATACGCAGTATTTT
TRBD1	few	TRBJ2-2	TRBV7-7	CASSLLAGQGHTGELFF	TGTGCTAGCAGCTTACTGGCGGGACAGGGTCACACCGGGGAGCTGTTTTTT
TRBD2	-	TRBJ2-3	TRBV9	CASSVRLAGADTQYF	TGTGCCAGCAGCGTCCGACTAGCGGGGGCAGATACGCAGTATTTT
TRBD1	-	TRBJ2-7	TRBV19	CASSLGQGARSSPYEQYF	TGTGCCAGTAGTCTAGGACAGGGGGCACGCTCCTCTCCCTACGAGCAGTACTTC
-	-	TRBJ1-2	TRBV12-3/TRBV12-4	CASSLMWGAAYGYTF	TGTGCCAGCAGTTTAATGTGGGGCGCGGCCTATGGCTACACCTTC